The rows below give T cell receptor beta chains drawn from one sample of a study of beta chain features in type 1 diabetes. Clones were read by immunoSEQ multiplex PCR, and TCRdb kept only the in-frame ones, dropping some. This sample has about 620,000 clones, with around a sixth found just once. Sequenced sample: naive CD4+ T cells from blood. Receptors originate from a man between 18 and 29 years old in good health. Both conserved end residues are part of each CDR3. The order of the fields is V gene, CDR3 protein.

V: TRBV4-3
CDR3: CASSQAGTSGGTYEQYF

V: TRBV7-2
CDR3: CASSLVGSGTYEQYF

V: TRBV5-6
CDR3: CASQNQPQHF

V: TRBV28
CDR3: CASSFPLPSGGDNEQFF

V: TRBV5-1
CDR3: CASRSVSYQETQYF

V: TRBV7-3
CDR3: CASSSRLAGRNEQFF

V: TRBV5-4
CDR3: CASSPEGARQPQHF

V: TRBV28
CDR3: CASSFGLAGGGNEQFF

V: TRBV28
CDR3: CASSFRVLKDTEAFF

V: TRBV19
CDR3: CASQGDTEAFF

V: TRBV29-1
CDR3: CSVVPMTNTEAFF

V: TRBV29-1
CDR3: CSVPPGGRQETQYF

V: TRBV5-1
CDR3: CASSPSADWYEQYF

V: TRBV7-9
CDR3: CASSLVAGASYGYTF

V: TRBV19
CDR3: CASTRRSRGDNEQFF

V: TRBV25-1
CDR3: CASSDNGGTDTQYF

V: TRBV2
CDR3: CASGEGLAFF

V: TRBV29-1
CDR3: CSVDPKHTDTQYF

V: TRBV6-5
CDR3: CASSYRSTGRDYEQYF

V: TRBV9
CDR3: CASSTLGTIGEQFF

V: TRBV7-3
CDR3: CASSYGLATTGELFF

V: TRBV5-1
CDR3: CASSSGSGQFTGELFF

V: TRBV18
CDR3: CASSPPAGNSYEQYF

V: TRBV4-1
CDR3: CASSQGLASYEQYF

V: TRBV27
CDR3: CASSFWDRRNSPLHF

V: TRBV5-1
CDR3: CASSLALGDTVAFF

V: TRBV6-5
CDR3: CASSSLMTVNNEQFF

V: TRBV7-3
CDR3: CASSQTSEPGTQYF

V: TRBV5-1
CDR3: CASSLPGPQETQYF

V: TRBV27
CDR3: CASNLRAPASNEQFF

V: TRBV9
CDR3: CASSSQPEGLTEAFF

V: TRBV15
CDR3: CATSKVGTGLSETQYF

V: TRBV6-5
CDR3: CASSYPTGSGANVLTF

V: TRBV5-4
CDR3: CASSGGLGTGVGYTF

V: TRBV30
CDR3: CAWFKWPGTPKNIQYF

V: TRBV6-1
CDR3: CASSEELAGSIQYF

V: TRBV10-2
CDR3: CASSDQTRTDSNQPQHF

V: TRBV27
CDR3: CASSLSKGNEQFF

V: TRBV29-1
CDR3: CSVEERKTSGSYEQYF

V: TRBV9
CDR3: CASSVAPARTGEQYF

V: TRBV5-4
CDR3: CASSSGGLAGSYEQYF

V: TRBV27
CDR3: CASSSRTGFSLEQYF

V: TRBV11-1
CDR3: CASSTRTGGSTDTQYF